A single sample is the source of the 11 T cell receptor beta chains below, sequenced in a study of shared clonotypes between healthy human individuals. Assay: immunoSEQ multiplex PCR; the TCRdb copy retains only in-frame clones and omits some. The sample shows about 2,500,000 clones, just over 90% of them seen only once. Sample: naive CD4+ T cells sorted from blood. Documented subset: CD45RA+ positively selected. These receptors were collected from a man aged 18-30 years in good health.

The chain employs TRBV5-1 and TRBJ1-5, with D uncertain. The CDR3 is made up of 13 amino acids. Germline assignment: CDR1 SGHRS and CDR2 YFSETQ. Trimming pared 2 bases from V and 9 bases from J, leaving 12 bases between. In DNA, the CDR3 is TGCGCCAGCAGCTTACGCGGTGACGGGCCCCAGCATTTT. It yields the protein CASSLRGDGPQHF. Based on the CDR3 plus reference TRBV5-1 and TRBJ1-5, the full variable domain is KAGVTQTPRYLIKTRGQQVTLSCSPISGHRSVSWYQQTPGQGLQFLFEYFSETQRNKGNFPGRFSGRQFSNSRSEMNVSTLELGDSALYLCASSLRGDGPQHFGDGTRLSIL.

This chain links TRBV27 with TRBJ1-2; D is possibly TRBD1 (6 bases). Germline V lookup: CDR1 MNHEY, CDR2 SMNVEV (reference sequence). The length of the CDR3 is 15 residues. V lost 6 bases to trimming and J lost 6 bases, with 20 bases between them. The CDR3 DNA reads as TGTGCCAGCAGCGATGTCCGACTGGGGGCAAATGGCTACACCTTC. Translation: CASSDVRLGANGYTF.

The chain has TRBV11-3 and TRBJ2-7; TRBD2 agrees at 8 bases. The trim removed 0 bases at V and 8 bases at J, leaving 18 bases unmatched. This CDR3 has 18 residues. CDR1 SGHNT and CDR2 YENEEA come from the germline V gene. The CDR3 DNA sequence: TGTGCCAGCAGCTTAGATGAAAGGGCTCTAGCGGGTCTTAAACAGCAGTACTTC. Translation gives CASSLDERALAGLKQQYF.

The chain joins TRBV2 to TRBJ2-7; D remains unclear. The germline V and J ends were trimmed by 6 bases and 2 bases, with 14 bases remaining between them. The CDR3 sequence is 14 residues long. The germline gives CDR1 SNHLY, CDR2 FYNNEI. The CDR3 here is CASRYEPQTYEQYF. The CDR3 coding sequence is TGTGCCAGCAGGTATGAGCCACAGACCTACGAGCAGTACTTC. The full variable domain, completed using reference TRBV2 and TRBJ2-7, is EPEVTQTPSHQVTQMGQEVILRCVPISNHLYFYWYRQILGQKVEFLVSFYNNEISEKSEIFDDQFSVERPDGSNFTLKIRSTKLEDSAMYFCASRYEPQTYEQYFGPGTRLTVT.

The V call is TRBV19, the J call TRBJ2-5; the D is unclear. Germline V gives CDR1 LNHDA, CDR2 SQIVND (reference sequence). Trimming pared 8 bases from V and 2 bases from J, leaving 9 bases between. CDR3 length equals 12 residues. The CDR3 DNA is TGTGCCAGTGGGTGGAGACAAGAGACCCAGTACTTC. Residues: CASGWRQETQYF. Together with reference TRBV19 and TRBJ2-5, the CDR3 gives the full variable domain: DGGITQSPKYLFRKEGQNVTLSCEQNLNHDAMYWYRQDPGQGLRLIYYSQIVNDFQKGDIAEGYSVSREKKESFPLTVTSAQKNPTAFYLCASGWRQETQYFGPGTRLLVL.

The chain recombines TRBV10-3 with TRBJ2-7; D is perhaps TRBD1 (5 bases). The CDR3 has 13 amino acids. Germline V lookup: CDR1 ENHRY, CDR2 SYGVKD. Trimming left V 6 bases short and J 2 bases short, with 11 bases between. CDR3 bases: TGTGCCATCAGCCCAGGGTCTACCTACGAGCAGTACTTC. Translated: CAISPGSTYEQYF.

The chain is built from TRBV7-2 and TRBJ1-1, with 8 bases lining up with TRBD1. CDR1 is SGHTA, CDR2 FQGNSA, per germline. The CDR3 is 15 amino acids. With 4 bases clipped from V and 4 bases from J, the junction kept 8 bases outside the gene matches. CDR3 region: CASSSTGQGRTEAFF. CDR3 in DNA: TGTGCCAGCAGCTCGACCGGACAGGGTCGCACTGAAGCTTTCTTT.

CDR3 bases: TGTGCCAGCAGTTTAGTACAGGGGGAAAATTCACCCCTCCACTTT. Amino acid sequence: CASSLVQGENSPLHF. The chain employs TRBV28 and TRBJ1-6; 8 positions agree with TRBD1. In germline, CDR1 is MDHEN, CDR2 SYDVKM. Germline trimming cut 2 bases from V and 7 bases from J; bases unmatched to any gene: 4. The CDR3 totals 15 residues.

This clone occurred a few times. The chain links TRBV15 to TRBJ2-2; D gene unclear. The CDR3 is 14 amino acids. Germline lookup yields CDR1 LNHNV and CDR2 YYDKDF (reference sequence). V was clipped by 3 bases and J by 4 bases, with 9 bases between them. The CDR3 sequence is CATSRFRATGELFF. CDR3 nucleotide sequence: TGTGCCACCAGCAGGTTCAGAGCCACCGGGGAGCTGTTTTTT. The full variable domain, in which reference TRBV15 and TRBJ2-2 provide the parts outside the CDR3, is DAMVIQNPRYQVTQFGKPVTLSCSQTLNHNVMYWYQQKSSQAPKLLFHYYDKDFNNEADTPDNFQSRRPNTSFCFLDIRSPGLGDTAMYLCATSRFRATGELFFGEGSRLTVL.

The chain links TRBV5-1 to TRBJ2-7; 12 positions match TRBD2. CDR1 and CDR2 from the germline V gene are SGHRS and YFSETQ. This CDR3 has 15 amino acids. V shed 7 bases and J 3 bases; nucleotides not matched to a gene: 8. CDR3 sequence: CASALQGLAGYEQYF. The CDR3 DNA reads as TGCGCCAGCGCCCTACAGGGACTAGCGGGCTACGAGCAGTACTTC.

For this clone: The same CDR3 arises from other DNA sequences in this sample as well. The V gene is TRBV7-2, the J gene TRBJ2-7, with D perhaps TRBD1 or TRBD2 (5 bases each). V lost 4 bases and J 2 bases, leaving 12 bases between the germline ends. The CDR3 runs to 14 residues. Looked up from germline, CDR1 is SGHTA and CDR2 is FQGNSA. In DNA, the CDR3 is TGTGCCAGCAGCTCGGGGACGGCTACCTACGAGCAGTACTTC. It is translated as CASSSGTATYEQYF.